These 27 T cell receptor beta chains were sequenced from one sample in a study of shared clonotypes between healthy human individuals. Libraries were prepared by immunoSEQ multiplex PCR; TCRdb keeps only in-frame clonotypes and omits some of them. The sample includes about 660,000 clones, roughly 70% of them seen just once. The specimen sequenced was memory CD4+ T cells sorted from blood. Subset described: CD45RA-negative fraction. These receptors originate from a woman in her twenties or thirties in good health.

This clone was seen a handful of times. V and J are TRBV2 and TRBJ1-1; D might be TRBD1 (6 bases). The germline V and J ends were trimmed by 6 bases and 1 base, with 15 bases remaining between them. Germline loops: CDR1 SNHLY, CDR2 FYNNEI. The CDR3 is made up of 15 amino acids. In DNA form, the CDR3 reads TGTGCCAGCAGCTTCCTTGGGACATCGAACACTGAAGCTTTCTTT. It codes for CASSFLGTSNTEAFF.

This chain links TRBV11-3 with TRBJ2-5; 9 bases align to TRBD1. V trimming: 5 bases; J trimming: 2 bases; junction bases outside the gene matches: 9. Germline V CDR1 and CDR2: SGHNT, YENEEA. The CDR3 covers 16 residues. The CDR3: CASSPGQGRGQETQYF. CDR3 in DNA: TGTGCCAGCAGCCCCGGACAGGGGCGAGGTCAAGAGACCCAGTACTTC.

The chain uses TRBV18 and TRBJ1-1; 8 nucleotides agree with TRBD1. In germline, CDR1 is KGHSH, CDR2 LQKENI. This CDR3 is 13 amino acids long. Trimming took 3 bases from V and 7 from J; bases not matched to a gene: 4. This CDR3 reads CASSPQGADEAFF. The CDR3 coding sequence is TGTGCCAGCTCACCTCAGGGGGCCGATGAAGCTTTCTTT.

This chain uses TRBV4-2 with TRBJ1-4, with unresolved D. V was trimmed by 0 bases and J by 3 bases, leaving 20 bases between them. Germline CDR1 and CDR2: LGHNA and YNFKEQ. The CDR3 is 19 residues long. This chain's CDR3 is CASSQDERADGLPNEKLFF. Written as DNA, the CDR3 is TGTGCCAGCAGCCAAGACGAGAGAGCGGACGGACTCCCTAATGAAAAACTGTTTTTT.

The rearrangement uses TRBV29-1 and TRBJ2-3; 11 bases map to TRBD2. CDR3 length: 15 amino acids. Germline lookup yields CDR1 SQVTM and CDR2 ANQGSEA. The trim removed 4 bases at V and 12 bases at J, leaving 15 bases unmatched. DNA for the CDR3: TGCAGCGTTGCGGTGGGGACTAGCGGCCTTACTCTCCAGTATTTT. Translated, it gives CSVAVGTSGLTLQYF.

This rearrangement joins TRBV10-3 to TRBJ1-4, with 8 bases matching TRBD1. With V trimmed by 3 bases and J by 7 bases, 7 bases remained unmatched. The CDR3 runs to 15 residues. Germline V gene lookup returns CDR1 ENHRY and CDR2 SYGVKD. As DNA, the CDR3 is TGTGCCATCAGTGACTCGACAGGGGCTGGTGAAAAACTGTTTTTT. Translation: CAISDSTGAGEKLFF.

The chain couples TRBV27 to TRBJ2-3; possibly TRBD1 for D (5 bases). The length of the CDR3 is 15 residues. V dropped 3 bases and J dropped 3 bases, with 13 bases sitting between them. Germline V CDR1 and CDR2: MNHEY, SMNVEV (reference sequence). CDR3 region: CASSFQGLLTDTQYF. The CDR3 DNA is TGTGCCAGCAGTTTCCAGGGTCTGCTGACAGATACGCAGTATTTT.

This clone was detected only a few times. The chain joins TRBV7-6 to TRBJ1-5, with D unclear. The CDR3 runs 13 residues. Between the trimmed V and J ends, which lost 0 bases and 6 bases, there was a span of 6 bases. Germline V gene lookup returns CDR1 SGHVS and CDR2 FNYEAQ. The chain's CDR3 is CASSLALAQPQHF. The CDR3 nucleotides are TGTGCCAGCAGCTTAGCGCTTGCTCAGCCCCAGCATTTT.

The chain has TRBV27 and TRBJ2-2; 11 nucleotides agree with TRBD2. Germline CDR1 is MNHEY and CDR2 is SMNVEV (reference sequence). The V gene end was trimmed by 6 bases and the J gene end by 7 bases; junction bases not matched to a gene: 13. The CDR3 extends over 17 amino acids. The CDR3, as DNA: TGTGCCAGCAGCAAAATTAGCGGGAGGGCCTCTAGCGGGGAGCTGTTTTTT. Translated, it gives CASSKISGRASSGELFF.

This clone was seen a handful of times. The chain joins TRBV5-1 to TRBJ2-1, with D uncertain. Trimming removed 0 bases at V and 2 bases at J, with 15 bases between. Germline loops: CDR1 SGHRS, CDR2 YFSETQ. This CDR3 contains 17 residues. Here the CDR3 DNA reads TGCGCCAGCAGCTTGGGGGCGACTGACCCAGCCTACAATGAGCAGTTCTTC. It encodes CASSLGATDPAYNEQFF. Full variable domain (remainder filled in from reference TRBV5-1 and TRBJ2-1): KAGVTQTPRYLIKTRGQQVTLSCSPISGHRSVSWYQQTPGQGLQFLFEYFSETQRNKGNFPGRFSGRQFSNSRSEMNVSTLELGDSALYLCASSLGATDPAYNEQFFGPGTRLTVL.

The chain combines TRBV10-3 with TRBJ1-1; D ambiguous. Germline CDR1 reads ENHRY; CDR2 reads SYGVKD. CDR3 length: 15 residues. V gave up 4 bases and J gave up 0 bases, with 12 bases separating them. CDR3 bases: TGTGCCATCAGTGGGGCGACGGGATTGAACACTGAAGCTTTCTTT. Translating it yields CAISGATGLNTEAFF.

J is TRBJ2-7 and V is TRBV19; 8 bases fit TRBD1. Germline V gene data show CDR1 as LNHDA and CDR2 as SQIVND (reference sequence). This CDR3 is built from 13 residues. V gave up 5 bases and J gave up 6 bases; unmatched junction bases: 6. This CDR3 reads CASSGQGEGEQYF. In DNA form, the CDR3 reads TGTGCCAGTAGTGGACAGGGAGAGGGCGAGCAGTACTTC.

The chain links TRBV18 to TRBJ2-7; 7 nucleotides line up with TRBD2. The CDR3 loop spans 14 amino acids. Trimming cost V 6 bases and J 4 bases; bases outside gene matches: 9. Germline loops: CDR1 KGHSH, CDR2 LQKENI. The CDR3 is CASSRGTANYEQYF. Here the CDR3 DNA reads TGTGCCAGCTCGCGGGGGACGGCGAATTACGAGCAGTACTTC.

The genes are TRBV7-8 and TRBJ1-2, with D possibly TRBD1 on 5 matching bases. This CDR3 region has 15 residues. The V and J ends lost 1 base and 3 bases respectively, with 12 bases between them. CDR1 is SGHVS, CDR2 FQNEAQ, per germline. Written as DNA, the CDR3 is TGTGCCAGCAGCTTAGGACAGCCACGGGACTATGGCTACACCTTC. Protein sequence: CASSLGQPRDYGYTF.

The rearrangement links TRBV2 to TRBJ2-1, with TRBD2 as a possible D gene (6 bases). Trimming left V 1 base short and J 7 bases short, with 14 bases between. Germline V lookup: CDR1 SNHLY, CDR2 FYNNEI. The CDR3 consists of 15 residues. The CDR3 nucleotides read TGTGCCAGCAGTGAAGAAGGCGGGAACGGGAATGAGCAGTTCTTC. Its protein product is CASSEEGGNGNEQFF.

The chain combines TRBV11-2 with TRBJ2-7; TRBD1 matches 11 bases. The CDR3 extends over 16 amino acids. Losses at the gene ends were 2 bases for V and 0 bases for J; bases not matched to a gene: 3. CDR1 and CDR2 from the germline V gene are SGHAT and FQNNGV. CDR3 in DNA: TGTGCCAGCAGCTTATTAGGGACAGGGGGCTCCTACGAGCAGTACTTC. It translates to CASSLLGTGGSYEQYF.

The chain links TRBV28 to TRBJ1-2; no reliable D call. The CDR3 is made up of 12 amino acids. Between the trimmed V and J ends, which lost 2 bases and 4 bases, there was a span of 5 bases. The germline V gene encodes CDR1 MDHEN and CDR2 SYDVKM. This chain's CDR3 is CASSLRVYGYTF. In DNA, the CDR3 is TGTGCCAGCAGTTTAAGGGTCTATGGCTACACCTTC.

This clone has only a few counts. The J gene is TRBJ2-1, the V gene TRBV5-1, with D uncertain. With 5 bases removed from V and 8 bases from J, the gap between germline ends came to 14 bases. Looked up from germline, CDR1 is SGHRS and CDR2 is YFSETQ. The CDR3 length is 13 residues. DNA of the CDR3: TGCGCCAGCAGTTTCGATCAGGCCTATGAGCAGTTCTTC. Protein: CASSFDQAYEQFF.

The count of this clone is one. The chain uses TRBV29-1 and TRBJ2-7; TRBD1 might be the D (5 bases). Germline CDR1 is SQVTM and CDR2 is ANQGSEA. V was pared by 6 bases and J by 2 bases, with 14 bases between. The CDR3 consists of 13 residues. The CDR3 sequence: CSVGRAPAYEQYF. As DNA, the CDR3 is TGCAGCGTAGGCAGGGCCCCCGCCTACGAGCAGTACTTC.

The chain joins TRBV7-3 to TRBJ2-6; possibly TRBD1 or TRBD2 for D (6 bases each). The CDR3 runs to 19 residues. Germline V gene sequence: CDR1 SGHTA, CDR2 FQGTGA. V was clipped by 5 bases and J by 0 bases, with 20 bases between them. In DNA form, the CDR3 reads TGTGCCAGCAGCGTGACAGGAGGGGTATCGGGCTCTGGGGCCAACGTCCTGACTTTC. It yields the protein CASSVTGGVSGSGANVLTF.

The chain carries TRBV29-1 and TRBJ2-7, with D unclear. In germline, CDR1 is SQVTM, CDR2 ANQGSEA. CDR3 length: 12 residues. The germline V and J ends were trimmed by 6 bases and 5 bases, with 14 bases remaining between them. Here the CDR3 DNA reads TGCAGCGTACCCGGGCCTGCGGACGAGCAGTACTTC. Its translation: CSVPGPADEQYF.

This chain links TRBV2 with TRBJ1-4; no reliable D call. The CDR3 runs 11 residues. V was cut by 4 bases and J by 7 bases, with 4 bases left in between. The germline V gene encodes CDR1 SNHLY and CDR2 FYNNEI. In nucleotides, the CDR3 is TGTGCCAGCAGTGTGTTTGAAAAACTGTTTTTT. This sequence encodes CASSVFEKLFF.

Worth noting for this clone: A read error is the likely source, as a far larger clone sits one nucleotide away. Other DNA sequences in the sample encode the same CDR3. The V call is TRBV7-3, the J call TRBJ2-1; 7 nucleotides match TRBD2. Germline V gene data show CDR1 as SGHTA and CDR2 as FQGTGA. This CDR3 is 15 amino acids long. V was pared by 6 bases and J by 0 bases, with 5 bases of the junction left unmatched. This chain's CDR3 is CASSPQRDSYNEQFF. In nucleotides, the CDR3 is TGTGCCAGCAGTCCTCAGCGGGACTCCTACAATGAGCAGTTCTTC. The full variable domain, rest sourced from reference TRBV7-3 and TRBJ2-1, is GAGVSQTPSNKVTEKGKYVELRCDPISGHTALYWYRQSLGQGPEFLIYFQGTGAADDSGLPNDRFFAVRPEGSVSTLKIQRTERGDSAVYLCASSPQRDSYNEQFFGPGTRLTVL.

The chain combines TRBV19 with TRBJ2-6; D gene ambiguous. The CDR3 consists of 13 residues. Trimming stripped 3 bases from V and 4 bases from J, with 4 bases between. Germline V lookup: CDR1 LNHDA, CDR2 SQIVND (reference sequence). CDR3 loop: CASSIKGANVLTF. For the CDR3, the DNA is TGTGCCAGTAGTATTAAAGGGGCCAACGTCCTGACTTTC.

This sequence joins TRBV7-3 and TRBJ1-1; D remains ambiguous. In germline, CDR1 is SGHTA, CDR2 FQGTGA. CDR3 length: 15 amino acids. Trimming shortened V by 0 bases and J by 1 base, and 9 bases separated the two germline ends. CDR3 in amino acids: CASSLTKQPNTEAFF. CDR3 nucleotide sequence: TGTGCCAGCAGCTTAACTAAGCAACCGAACACTGAAGCTTTCTTT.

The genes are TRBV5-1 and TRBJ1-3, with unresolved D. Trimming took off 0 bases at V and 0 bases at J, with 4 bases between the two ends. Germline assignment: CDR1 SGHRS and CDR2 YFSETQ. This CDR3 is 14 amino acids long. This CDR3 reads CASSLGISGNTIYF. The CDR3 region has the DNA TGCGCCAGCAGCTTGGGCATCTCTGGAAACACCATATATTTT.

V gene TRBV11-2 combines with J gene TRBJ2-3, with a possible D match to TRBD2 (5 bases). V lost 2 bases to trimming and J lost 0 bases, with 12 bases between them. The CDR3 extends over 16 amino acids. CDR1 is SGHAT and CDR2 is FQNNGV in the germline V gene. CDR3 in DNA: TGTGCCAGCAGCTTAATCTTAGCGCTCAGCACAGATACGCAGTATTTT. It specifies CASSLILALSTDTQYF.